Listed below are T cell receptor beta chains from one sample, sequenced in a study of blood T cell repertoires in COVID-19. Data came from immunoSEQ multiplex PCR; TCRdb stores just in-frame clones and leaves some out. The data hold around 320,000 clones, with roughly 89% observed a single time. Sequenced material: PBMCs or T cells enriched from blood (not recorded which). The receptors shown here come from a woman aged 50 to 65 who had been exposed to COVID-19. Each CDR3 is given with its conserved first and last residue. D genes are given only for firm matches. For some rows the clone size is stated as once, few or many, or as a class when expanded; others skip it.

. | . | TRBJ2-3 | TRBV3-1/TRBV3-2 | CASSQDVGRADTQYF | TGTGCCAGCAGCCAAGATGTGGGCAGGGCAGATACGCAGTATTTT
. | . | TRBJ2-7 | TRBV18 | CASSPPPGSPYEQYF | TGTGCCAGCTCACCACCGCCAGGGTCCCCCTACGAGCAGTACTTC
TRBD1 | . | TRBJ1-1 | TRBV19 | CASTQPDRGRRAFF | TGTGCCAGCACACAACCCGACAGGGGGCGGAGAGCTTTCTTT
TRBD2 | . | TRBJ2-7 | TRBV5-1 | CASSSPGGYEQYF | TGCGCCAGCAGCTCCCCGGGGGGCTACGAGCAGTACTTC
TRBD2 | . | TRBJ2-3 | TRBV9 | CASSESAGGRDTQYF | TGTGCCAGCAGCGAATCAGCGGGGGGTAGAGATACGCAGTATTTT
. | . | TRBJ1-1 | TRBV5-1 | CASSERTDRNTEAFF | TGCGCCAGCAGCGAAAGGACAGACCGGAACACTGAAGCTTTCTTT
TRBD2 | . | TRBJ2-7 | TRBV13 | CASSLKPGLAAEQYF | TGTGCCAGCAGCTTAAAACCGGGACTAGCCGCCGAGCAGTACTTC
. | . | TRBJ2-2 | TRBV19 | CASSARGGQRGPGELFF | TGTGCCAGTAGTGCCCGAGGAGGACAGCGCGGCCCCGGGGAGCTGTTTTTT
TRBD1 | . | TRBJ1-5 | TRBV2 | CASKTGVYQPQHF | TGTGCCAGCAAAACAGGGGTTTATCAGCCCCAGCATTTT
TRBD2 | . | TRBJ2-7 | TRBV27 | CASRIMGGKTYEQYF | TGTGCCAGCAGAATAATGGGGGGGAAGACCTACGAGCAGTACTTC
TRBD1 | . | TRBJ2-7 | TRBV18 | CASSANSDREYEQYF | TGTGCCAGCTCAGCTAATAGCGACAGGGAATACGAGCAGTACTTC
TRBD2 | . | TRBJ2-1 | TRBV5-1 | CASSFSGGPYNEQFF | TGCGCCAGCAGCTTTAGCGGGGGGCCATACAATGAGCAGTTCTTC
. | . | TRBJ2-7 | TRBV19 | CASSIAGSGSEQYF | TGTGCCAGTAGTATTGCAGGGTCGGGCAGCGAGCAGTACTTC
. | once | TRBJ2-7 | TRBV5-4 | CASSLDSGVVGYEQYF | TGTGCCAGCAGCTTGGATTCGGGGGTCGTAGGTTACGAGCAGTACTTC
. | . | TRBJ2-7 | TRBV7-2 | CASSLARREKDYEQYF | TGTGCCAGCAGCTTAGCGCGCCGGGAAAAAGACTACGAGCAGTACTTC
. | . | TRBJ2-1 | TRBV7-9 | CASSLGSWAEQFF | TGTGCCAGCAGCTTAGGGTCTTGGGCAGAGCAGTTCTTC
TRBD1 | . | TRBJ1-1 | TRBV19 | CASNDRGLLPNTEAFF | TGTGCCAGTAACGACAGGGGGCTACTACCGAACACTGAAGCTTTCTTT
TRBD1 | . | TRBJ1-4 | TRBV28 | CASSAGTGREKLFF | TGTGCCAGCAGCGCAGGGACAGGAAGAGAAAAACTGTTTTTT
TRBD1 | . | TRBJ1-1 | TRBV12-5 | CASGLVQGPYTEAFF | TGTGCTAGTGGTTTGGTACAGGGGCCGTACACTGAAGCTTTCTTT
. | . | TRBJ2-3 | TRBV28 | CASRSTTRTDTQYF | TGTGCCAGCCGTAGCACAACCCGCACAGATACGCAGTATTTT
. | . | TRBJ1-6 | TRBV5-1 | CASSSRQNNSPLHF | TGCGCCAGCAGCTCAAGACAGAATAATTCACCCCTCCACTTT
. | . | TRBJ1-4 | TRBV15 | CATSKRTGTTNEKLFF | TGTGCCACCAGCAAACGAACCGGGACTACTAATGAAAAACTGTTTTTT
TRBD1 | . | TRBJ1-4 | TRBV28 | CASSSPDRVGEKLFF | TGTGCCAGCAGTTCCCCGGACAGGGTTGGGGAAAAACTGTTTTTT
. | . | TRBJ2-2 | TRBV11-3 | CASSLTSGTSGTGELFF | TGTGCCAGCAGCTTGACGTCCGGGACATCGGGCACCGGGGAGCTGTTTTTT
. | . | TRBJ2-5 | TRBV5-1 | CASSFREGETQYF | TGCGCCAGCAGCTTCCGGGAAGGAGAGACCCAGTACTTC
TRBD2 | . | TRBJ2-2 | TRBV28 | CASARGTSGGARTGELFF | TGTGCCAGCGCCCGTGGGACTAGCGGGGGGGCCCGAACCGGGGAGCTGTTTTTT
. | . | TRBJ1-2 | TRBV4-1 | CASSRFESGNPNYGYTF | TGCGCCAGCAGCCGGTTTGAATCGGGAAACCCTAACTATGGCTACACCTTC